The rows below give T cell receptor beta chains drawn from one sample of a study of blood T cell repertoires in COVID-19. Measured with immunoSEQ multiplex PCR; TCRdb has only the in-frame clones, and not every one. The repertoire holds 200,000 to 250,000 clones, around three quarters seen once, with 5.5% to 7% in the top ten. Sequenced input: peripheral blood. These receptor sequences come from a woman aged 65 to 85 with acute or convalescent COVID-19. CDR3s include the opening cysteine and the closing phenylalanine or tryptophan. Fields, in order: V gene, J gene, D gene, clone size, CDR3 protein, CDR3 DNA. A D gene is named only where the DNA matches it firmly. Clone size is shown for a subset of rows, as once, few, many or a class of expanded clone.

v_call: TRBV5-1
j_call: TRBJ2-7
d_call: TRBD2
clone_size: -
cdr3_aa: CASSPSGSSYEQYF
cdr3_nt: TGCGCCAGCAGCCCGAGCGGGAGCTCCTACGAGCAGTACTTC

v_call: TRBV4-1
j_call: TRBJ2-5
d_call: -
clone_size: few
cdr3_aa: CASSQVSRRETQYF
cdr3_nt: TGCGCCAGCAGCCAAGTTTCTAGGAGGGAGACCCAGTACTTC

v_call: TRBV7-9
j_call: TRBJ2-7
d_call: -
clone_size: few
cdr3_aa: CASSPRTGQDYEQYF
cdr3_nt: TGTGCCAGCAGCCCTCGCACAGGGCAGGACTACGAGCAGTACTTC

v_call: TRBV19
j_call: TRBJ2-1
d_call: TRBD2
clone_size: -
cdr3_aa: CASSKDSGGSNEQFF
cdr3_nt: TGTGCCAGTAGTAAGGATAGCGGGGGAAGCAATGAGCAGTTCTTC

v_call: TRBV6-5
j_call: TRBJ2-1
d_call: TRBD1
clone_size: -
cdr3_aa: CASSNTGQGKNEQFF
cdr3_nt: TGTGCCAGCAGTAACACGGGACAGGGGAAAAATGAGCAGTTCTTC

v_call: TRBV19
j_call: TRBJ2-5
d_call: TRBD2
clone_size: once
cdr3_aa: CASRGTSGSQETQYF
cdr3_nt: TGTGCCAGTAGAGGGACTAGCGGGAGCCAAGAGACCCAGTACTTC

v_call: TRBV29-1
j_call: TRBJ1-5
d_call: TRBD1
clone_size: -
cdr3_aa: CSAVHGTGGNQPQHF
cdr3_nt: TGCAGCGCCGTTCACGGGACAGGGGGCAATCAGCCCCAGCATTTT

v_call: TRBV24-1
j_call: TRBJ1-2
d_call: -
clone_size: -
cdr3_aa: CATSDSDGGGYYSGYTF
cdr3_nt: TGTGCCACCAGTGATTCCGACGGGGGAGGATACTATTCGGGCTACACCTTC

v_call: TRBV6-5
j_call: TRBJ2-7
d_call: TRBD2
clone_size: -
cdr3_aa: CASSYLAGREQYF
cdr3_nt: TGTGCCAGTAGTTATCTAGCGGGACGCGAGCAGTACTTC

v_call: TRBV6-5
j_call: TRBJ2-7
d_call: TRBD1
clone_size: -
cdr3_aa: CASWDRGYEQYF
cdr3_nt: TGTGCCAGCTGGGACAGGGGTTACGAGCAGTACTTC

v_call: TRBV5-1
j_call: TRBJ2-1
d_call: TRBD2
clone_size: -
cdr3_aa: CASSPTVAGGGYNEQFF
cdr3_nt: TGCGCCAGCAGCCCGACGGTAGCGGGAGGCGGCTACAATGAGCAGTTCTTC

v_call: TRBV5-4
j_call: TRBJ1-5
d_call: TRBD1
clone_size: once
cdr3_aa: CASSTGVGQPQHF
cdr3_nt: TGTGCCAGCAGTACAGGGGTGGGGCAGCCCCAGCATTTT

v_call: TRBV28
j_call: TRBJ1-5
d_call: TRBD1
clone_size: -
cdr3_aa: CASSFLRDRNQPQHF
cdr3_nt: TGTGCCAGCAGTTTTCTCCGGGACAGGAATCAGCCCCAGCATTTT

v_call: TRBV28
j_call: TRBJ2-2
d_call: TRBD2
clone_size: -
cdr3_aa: CASSLGLAGTGELFF
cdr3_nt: TGTGCCAGCAGTTTAGGGCTAGCGGGAACCGGGGAGCTGTTTTTT

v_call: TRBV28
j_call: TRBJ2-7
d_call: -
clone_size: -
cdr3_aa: CASSRDYEQYF
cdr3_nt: TGTGCCAGCAGCCGCGATTACGAGCAGTACTTC

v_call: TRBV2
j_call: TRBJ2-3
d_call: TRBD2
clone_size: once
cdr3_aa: CASSTGTSADTQYF
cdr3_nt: TGTGCCAGCAGCACAGGGACTAGCGCAGATACGCAGTATTTT

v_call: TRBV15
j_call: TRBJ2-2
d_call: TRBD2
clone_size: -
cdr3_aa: CATTQTGRGRFGELFF
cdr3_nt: TGTGCCACCACCCAAACGGGGCGCGGGAGATTCGGGGAGCTGTTTTTT

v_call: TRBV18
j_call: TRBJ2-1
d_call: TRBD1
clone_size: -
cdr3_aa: CASSAGTGKDNEQFF
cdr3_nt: TGTGCCAGCTCAGCCGGGACAGGGAAGGACAATGAGCAGTTCTTC

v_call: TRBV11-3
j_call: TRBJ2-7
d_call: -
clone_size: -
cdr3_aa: CASSLGPNYEQYF
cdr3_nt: TGTGCCAGCAGCCTCGGTCCGAACTACGAGCAGTACTTC

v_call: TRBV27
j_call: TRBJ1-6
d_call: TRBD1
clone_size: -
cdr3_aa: CASSSGQVFRSPLHF
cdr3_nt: TGTGCCAGCAGTTCCGGACAGGTTTTTCGTTCACCCCTCCACTTT

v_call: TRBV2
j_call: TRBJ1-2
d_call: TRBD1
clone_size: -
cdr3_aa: CASQGQGGPGGYTF
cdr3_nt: TGTGCCAGCCAGGGACAGGGAGGGCCTGGTGGCTACACCTTC

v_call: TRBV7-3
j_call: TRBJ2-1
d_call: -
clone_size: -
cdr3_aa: CASRPTTADEQFF
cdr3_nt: TGTGCCAGCAGGCCAACTACTGCGGATGAGCAGTTCTTC

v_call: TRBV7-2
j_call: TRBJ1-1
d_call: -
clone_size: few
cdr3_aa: CASSSRQAISPLEAFF
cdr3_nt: TGTGCCAGCAGCTCCCGACAGGCGATTAGCCCTCTTGAAGCTTTCTTT

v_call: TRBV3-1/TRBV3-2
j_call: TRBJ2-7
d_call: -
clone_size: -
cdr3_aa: CASSQGHSSYEQYF
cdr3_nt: TGTGCCAGCAGCCAAGGTCACAGCTCCTACGAGCAGTACTTC

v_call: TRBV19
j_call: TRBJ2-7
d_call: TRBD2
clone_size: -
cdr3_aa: CASSIGRLAGLDSYEQYF
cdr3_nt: TGTGCCAGTAGTATAGGTCGGCTAGCGGGCTTGGACTCCTACGAGCAGTACTTC

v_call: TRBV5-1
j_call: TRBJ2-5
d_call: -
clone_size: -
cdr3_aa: CASSLDGYGTQYF
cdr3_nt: TGCGCCAGCAGCTTGGACGGGTACGGGACCCAGTACTTC

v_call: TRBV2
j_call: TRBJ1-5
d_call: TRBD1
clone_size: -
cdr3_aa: CASSDSLGQGSQPQHF
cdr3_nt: TGTGCCAGCAGTGATAGTCTGGGACAGGGTAGTCAGCCCCAGCATTTT

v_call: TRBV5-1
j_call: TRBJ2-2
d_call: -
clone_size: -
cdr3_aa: CASSLEAGDTGELFF
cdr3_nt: TGCGCCAGCAGCTTGGAGGCAGGGGACACCGGGGAGCTGTTTTTT